This paragraph covers one T cell receptor beta chain sequence. Its cognate antigen has yet to be identified. Per-base quality was not reported, and no clone a single base away is much larger than it. TCRbeta CDR3 regions were amplified from genomic DNA using the immunoSEQ Assay, a bias-controlled multiplex PCR. In the paper's pipeline: Within the assay, amplification of reference gene primers was used to estimate how many nucleated cells each sample contained. Sequence reads were collapsed and filtered to measure the absolute abundance of every unique TCRbeta CDR3 rearrangement. For each sample, productive Simpson clonality was calculated as the square root of Simpson's diversity index over productive rearrangements. Drawn from immuneACCESS, this table holds only the in-frame rearrangements with V and J called that TCRdb kept. Clones are partly lost; checked studies trace under half to an unresolved V gene and leave the rest unexplained. The V and J calls and clone size are taken from that table; D and trimming were inferred from the DNA. Counted in this sample were about 220,000 clones; around 82% of them appeared once. Together, the top ten hold around 3.3% of the sample.

In the germline V gene, CDR1 corresponds to SGHTA and CDR2 to FQGTGA. For this chain, trimming is 5 bases at the V end and 5 bases at the J end, and the number of junction bases without a gene match is 8. From its cysteine to its phenylalanine, the CDR3 spans 16 amino acids. CDR3 DNA is the only sequence kept; it has 48 bases, read in frame from the first base. This record comes from a study of blood T cell repertoires in COVID-19 (dated by TCRdb to 2020 to 2022). For the study in its entirety: The collaborator samples originated in the United States, Italy and Spain and spanned the acute and convalescent phases of COVID-19. Samples came from the ongoing ImmuneRACE study (first 160 participants) plus 1,254 subjects from 6 global collaborators. Sample metadata almost always included a de-identified subject ID, COVID-19 status, age in years and sex. The dataset comprised deeply sampled blood TCRbeta repertoires from subjects exposed to, actively infected with, or recovered from COVID-19. HLA class I and class II types, where available, came from metadata supplied by the sample provider rather than from assay-based typing. The repertoires were made available in a free public database intended to serve as a resource for research on the immune response to SARS-CoV-2. The prospective study material was composed of cDNA or gDNA derived from T cells, B-cell-depleted T cells, or PBMCs. Points the paper makes about the study in general: The quantity of clinical and demographic metadata differed by source and by participant and was supplied without curation.

Whole blood was collected in K2EDTA tubes by collaborating institutions according to the institutions' own protocols. For TCRbeta analysis, collaborators shipped samples as frozen whole blood, isolated PBMCs, or DNA extracted from either of those sample types. The chain is encoded by TRBV7-3 joined to TRBJ2-3; the central 12 bases match TRBD2. The sample comprised peripheral blood. The sequence derives from a woman of 80 years or more with acute or convalescent COVID-19. The sequenced DNA: TGTGCCAGCAGCGCCTCTCTAGCGGGGGGGAAAGATACGCAGTATTTT. Its translation reads: CASSASLAGGKDTQYF. The CDR3 plus the reference TRBV7-3 and TRBJ2-3 genes for the other parts give the full variable domain: GAGVSQTPSNKVTEKGKYVELRCDPISGHTALYWYRQSLGQGPEFLIYFQGTGAADDSGLPNDRFFAVRPEGSVSTLKIQRTERGDSAVYLCASSASLAGGKDTQYFGPGTRLTVL.